This TCR beta chain emerged from a study of naive and memory T cell subsets. Notes on the study in general: Possibly reflecting memory cells re-expressing CD45RA, a few larger clonotypes occurred in naive repertoires, especially CD8.

An equimolar mix of two oligonucleotides served as the beta constant-region primer for TRBC1 and TRBC2. Ligated cDNA was amplified by four rounds of PCR with nested alpha and beta constant-region primers and SP2. TCRdb called the UMI-ligation and nested PCR reads again in MiXCR, with one record for every CDR3 protein. The sample gives about 150,000 distinct CDR3 sequences, over 20% of which show up once; about 0.11% is in the top ten. CDR3 length: 12 amino acids. Germline lookup yields CDR1 MNHEY and CDR2 SMNVEV (reference sequence). V dropped 6 bases and J dropped 0 bases, with 4 bases sitting between them. Alpha and beta libraries were amplified separately from the second PCR onward. This clonotype was detected once. The antigen is not known.

The rearrangement joins TRBV27 to TRBJ2-3; D is uncertain. Sequenced sample: naive CD4+ T cells from blood. This sequence was found in a human donor in good health. CDR3 amino acids: CASRASTDTQYF. The CDR3 coding sequence is TGTGCCAGCAGGGCGAGCACAGATACGCAGTATTTT.